Listed below are T cell receptor beta chains from one sample, sequenced in a study of identical twins. MiXCR was run by TCRdb on the 5' RACE reads, yielding one entry per CDR3 protein. The sample lists 350,000 or so distinct CDR3 sequences; approximately 8.7% were seen once. The sequenced sample was naive T cells sorted from blood. The origin of the receptors is a woman aged 50 to 65 in good health. Each CDR3 is given with its conserved first and last residue. Each record gives: V gene, CDR3 length, J gene, D gene, clone size, CDR3 protein, CDR3 DNA. A D gene is named only where the DNA matches it firmly. Clone size appears in some rows only: once, few, many, or a class for an expanded clone.

v_gene: TRBV5-1; len: 14; j_gene: TRBJ2-1; d_gene: .; abundance: few; CDR3aa: CASSLSTGTPEQFF; CDR3nt: TGCGCCAGCAGCTTATCAACCGGGACCCCTGAGCAGTTCTTC
v_gene: TRBV6-5; len: 12; j_gene: TRBJ2-7; d_gene: .; abundance: few; CDR3aa: CASRNGRDEQYF; CDR3nt: TGTGCCAGCCGAAACGGACGGGACGAGCAGTACTTC
v_gene: TRBV19; len: 16; j_gene: TRBJ2-2; d_gene: .; abundance: few; CDR3aa: CASTGELQTNTGELFF; CDR3nt: TGTGCCAGTACGGGGGAGCTTCAAACGAACACCGGGGAGCTGTTTTTT
v_gene: TRBV5-5; len: 16; j_gene: TRBJ1-6; d_gene: .; abundance: few; CDR3aa: CASSLVIDGSLSPLHF; CDR3nt: TGTGCCAGCAGCTTGGTGATTGACGGGAGTCTTTCACCCCTCCACTTT
v_gene: TRBV24-1; len: 19; j_gene: TRBJ2-1; d_gene: TRBD2; abundance: many; CDR3aa: CATSDSWGRAPSGYNEQFF; CDR3nt: TGTGCCACCAGTGATTCTTGGGGGAGGGCCCCCTCCGGCTACAATGAGCAGTTCTTC
v_gene: TRBV15; len: 14; j_gene: TRBJ2-1; d_gene: TRBD1; abundance: few; CDR3aa: CATTETGDYNEQFF; CDR3nt: TGTGCCACCACAGAGACAGGGGACTACAATGAGCAGTTCTTC
v_gene: TRBV12-3/TRBV12-4; len: 11; j_gene: TRBJ1-6; d_gene: .; abundance: many; CDR3aa: CASSLSSPLHF; CDR3nt: TGTGCCAGCAGTTTAAGTTCACCCCTCCACTTT
v_gene: TRBV6-2/TRBV6-3; len: 12; j_gene: TRBJ2-1; d_gene: .; abundance: few; CDR3aa: CASRLGQNEQFF; CDR3nt: TGTGCCAGCAGACTCGGACAGAATGAGCAGTTCTTC
v_gene: TRBV7-2; len: 16; j_gene: TRBJ2-5; d_gene: TRBD2; abundance: few; CDR3aa: CASSPRSGRAAETQYF; CDR3nt: TGTGCCAGCAGCCCCCGGTCAGGGAGGGCCGCAGAGACCCAGTACTTC
v_gene: TRBV5-1; len: 14; j_gene: TRBJ2-3; d_gene: .; abundance: few; CDR3aa: CASSDRSMVDTQYF; CDR3nt: TGCGCCAGCAGCGACAGGTCAATGGTGGATACGCAGTATTTT
v_gene: TRBV7-7; len: 13; j_gene: TRBJ2-5; d_gene: .; abundance: .; CDR3aa: CASSPGSPGAQYF; CDR3nt: TGTGCCAGTAGCCCGGGTTCCCCCGGGGCCCAGTACTTC
v_gene: TRBV15; len: 13; j_gene: TRBJ2-3; d_gene: .; abundance: many; CDR3aa: CATRGGGTDTQYF; CDR3nt: TGTGCCACCAGGGGGGGCGGCACAGATACGCAGTATTTT
v_gene: TRBV29-1; len: 16; j_gene: TRBJ2-5; d_gene: .; abundance: .; CDR3aa: CSVVGRRGRLEETQYF; CDR3nt: TGCAGCGTTGTTGGGCGCAGGGGCCGGCTAGAAGAGACCCAGTACTTC
v_gene: TRBV10-3; len: 13; j_gene: TRBJ2-7; d_gene: .; abundance: .; CDR3aa: CAISEPIDHEQYF; CDR3nt: TGTGCCATCAGTGAGCCCATTGATCACGAGCAGTACTTC
v_gene: TRBV24-1; len: 17; j_gene: TRBJ2-1; d_gene: .; abundance: .; CDR3aa: CATSDTPPGPSPNEQFF; CDR3nt: TGTGCCACCAGTGATACTCCTCCGGGACCATCTCCCAATGAGCAGTTCTTC
v_gene: TRBV5-1; len: 14; j_gene: TRBJ2-1; d_gene: TRBD2; abundance: many; CDR3aa: CASRRTSGSDLTGF; CDR3nt: TGCGCCAGCCGGCGGACTAGCGGGAGTGACCTAACCGGCTTC
v_gene: TRBV6-5; len: 15; j_gene: TRBJ1-1; d_gene: .; abundance: many; CDR3aa: CASSSSTGRNDEAFF; CDR3nt: .
v_gene: TRBV29-1; len: 14; j_gene: TRBJ2-2; d_gene: TRBD2; abundance: few; CDR3aa: CSVKAGVGTGELFF; CDR3nt: TGCAGCGTCAAAGCGGGAGTGGGAACCGGGGAGCTGTTTTTT
v_gene: TRBV2; len: 14; j_gene: TRBJ2-1; d_gene: TRBD2; abundance: many; CDR3aa: CASSESGLAAEQFF; CDR3nt: TGTGCCAGCAGTGAAAGTGGACTAGCGGCTGAGCAGTTCTTC
v_gene: TRBV14; len: 14; j_gene: TRBJ1-1; d_gene: .; abundance: .; CDR3aa: CASSQVLSNTEAFF; CDR3nt: TGTGCCAGCAGCCAAGTTCTCAGTAACACTGAAGCTTTCTTT
v_gene: TRBV20-1; len: 18; j_gene: TRBJ2-6; d_gene: .; abundance: .; CDR3aa: CSARLPGTKTSGANVLTF; CDR3nt: TGCAGTGCTAGACTTCCCGGGACCAAAACCTCTGGGGCCAACGTCCTGACTTTC
v_gene: TRBV29-1; len: 12; j_gene: TRBJ1-1; d_gene: TRBD1; abundance: many; CDR3aa: CSVGTGNTEAFF; CDR3nt: TGCAGCGTCGGGACAGGCAACACTGAAGCTTTCTTT
v_gene: TRBV20-1; len: 14; j_gene: TRBJ1-1; d_gene: TRBD1; abundance: few; CDR3aa: CSARVGTANTEAFF; CDR3nt: TGCAGTGCTAGAGTGGGGACAGCGAACACTGAAGCTTTCTTT
v_gene: TRBV7-2; len: 15; j_gene: TRBJ2-7; d_gene: .; abundance: .; CDR3aa: CASSLIVGSSYEQYF; CDR3nt: TGTGCCAGCAGCTTAATAGTCGGATCCTCCTACGAGCAGTACTTC
v_gene: TRBV10-3; len: 15; j_gene: TRBJ1-1; d_gene: .; abundance: .; CDR3aa: CAISESDSLNTEAFF; CDR3nt: TGTGCCATCAGTGAATCGGACAGTTTGAACACTGAAGCTTTCTTT
v_gene: TRBV27; len: 14; j_gene: TRBJ2-1; d_gene: .; abundance: few; CDR3aa: CASSLSTQHNEQFF; CDR3nt: TGTGCCAGCAGTTTATCGACCCAACACAATGAGCAGTTCTTC
v_gene: TRBV29-1; len: 12; j_gene: TRBJ2-1; d_gene: .; abundance: few; CDR3aa: CSVDLTRNEQFF; CDR3nt: TGCAGCGTTGACCTTACGAGGAATGAGCAGTTCTTC
v_gene: TRBV20-1; len: 14; j_gene: TRBJ2-1; d_gene: TRBD2; abundance: .; CDR3aa: CSASILAGAHEQFF; CDR3nt: TGCAGTGCTAGCATACTAGCGGGAGCTCATGAGCAGTTCTTC
v_gene: TRBV30; len: 13; j_gene: TRBJ2-3; d_gene: TRBD1; abundance: few; CDR3aa: CAWGTGVADTQYF; CDR3nt: TGTGCCTGGGGGACAGGGGTAGCAGATACGCAGTATTTT
v_gene: TRBV30; len: 15; j_gene: TRBJ2-3; d_gene: TRBD2; abundance: .; CDR3aa: CAWSLRGTTLGTQYF; CDR3nt: TGTGCCTGGAGCCTACGGGGGACTACCCTGGGTACGCAGTATTTT
v_gene: TRBV18; len: 17; j_gene: TRBJ2-7; d_gene: TRBD1; abundance: few; CDR3aa: CASSPGQVPKVDYEQYF; CDR3nt: TGTGCCAGCTCACCGGGACAGGTTCCGAAAGTAGATTACGAGCAGTACTTC
v_gene: TRBV7-9; len: 16; j_gene: TRBJ1-1; d_gene: TRBD1; abundance: few; CDR3aa: CASSHPRTGRNTEAFF; CDR3nt: TGTGCCAGCAGCCACCCCCGGACAGGTAGGAACACTGAAGCTTTCTTT
v_gene: TRBV15; len: 16; j_gene: TRBJ2-3; d_gene: .; abundance: once; CDR3aa: CATSREPQGPLISQYF; CDR3nt: TGTGCCACCAGCAGAGAGCCCCAGGGGCCCCTAATATCCCAGTATTTT
v_gene: TRBV2; len: 15; j_gene: TRBJ1-1; d_gene: .; abundance: .; CDR3aa: CASTKNRATNTEAFF; CDR3nt: TGTGCCAGCACCAAGAACAGGGCCACGAACACTGAAGCTTTCTTT
v_gene: TRBV6-2/TRBV6-3; len: 16; j_gene: TRBJ2-1; d_gene: TRBD2; abundance: few; CDR3aa: CASSSHGRVNDNEQFF; CDR3nt: TGTGCCAGCAGTTCCCACGGGAGGGTGAATGACAATGAGCAGTTCTTC
v_gene: TRBV7-8; len: 16; j_gene: TRBJ1-5; d_gene: .; abundance: .; CDR3aa: CASSLARATSNQPQHF; CDR3nt: TGTGCCAGCAGCTTAGCTAGAGCGACAAGCAATCAGCCCCAGCATTTT